Below are 25 T cell receptor beta chains sequenced from a single sample in a study of PD-L1 blockade in urothelial cancer. Profiled with immunoSEQ multiplex PCR; TCRdb holds only in-frame clones, not every one. The profile shows 50,000 to 60,000 clones, roughly 91% of them singletons. Indicated time point: peripheral blood 6 weeks after treatment start. The specimen was PBMCs, collected around atezolizumab (anti-PD-L1) treatment. Every receptor here comes from a man aged 55 to 69 with urothelial cancer.

J is TRBJ1-1 and V is TRBV7-3; D gene unclear. The V gene lost 1 base and the J gene lost 1 base, with 7 bases spanning the gap. The length of the CDR3 is 14 residues. Germline V gene lookup returns CDR1 SGHTA and CDR2 FQGTGA. The CDR3 DNA sequence: TGTGCCAGCAGCTTAATCGCAGGGAACACTGAAGCTTTCTTT. Protein sequence: CASSLIAGNTEAFF.

V gene TRBV7-7 combines with J gene TRBJ2-5, with D possibly TRBD2 on 5 matching bases. The V end was cut by 1 base, the J end by 2 bases, with 11 bases between. Per the germline V gene, CDR1 is SSHAT and CDR2 is FNYEAQ (reference sequence). The CDR3 has 15 residues. CDR3 residues: CASSLDHRGQETQYF. The CDR3 bases are TGTGCCAGCAGCTTAGATCATCGCGGGCAAGAGACCCAGTACTTC.

The chain is built from TRBV28 and TRBJ2-2; no firm D call. CDR3 length: 12 residues. Trimming took off 6 bases at V and 1 base at J, with 3 bases between the two ends. The germline CDR1 and CDR2 sequences are MDHEN and SYDVKM. The CDR3 protein is CASSRNTGELFF. The CDR3 nucleotides read TGTGCCAGCAGCCGGAACACCGGGGAGCTGTTTTTT.

The V call is TRBV19, the J call TRBJ1-2, with 9 bases matching TRBD1. This CDR3 comprises 15 residues. CDR1 is LNHDA, CDR2 SQIVND, per germline (reference sequence). V lost 7 bases and J lost 0; bases outside the gene matches: 6. Here the CDR3 DNA reads TGTGCCAGTACTATTAGGGACAGGGCTAACTATGGCTACACCTTC. Translating it yields CASTIRDRANYGYTF.

The chain joins TRBV6-1 to TRBJ2-1, with 10 bases aligning to TRBD2. The germline gives CDR1 MNHNS, CDR2 SASEGT. The V and J ends lost 1 base and 10 bases, in that order; junction bases with no gene match: 7. CDR3 length: 15 residues. The CDR3 sequence is CASSEEAGGPGEQFF. Written as DNA, the CDR3 is TGTGCCAGCAGTGAAGAAGCGGGAGGGCCAGGGGAGCAGTTCTTC.

The chain carries TRBV5-1 and TRBJ1-5; no clear D. This CDR3 comprises 13 residues. Germline lookup yields CDR1 SGHRS and CDR2 YFSETQ. V shed 0 bases and J shed 5 bases, with 6 bases lying between them. The CDR3 loop reads CASSLDQDQPQHF. Written as DNA, the CDR3 is TGCGCCAGCAGCTTGGACCAGGATCAGCCCCAGCATTTT.

The J gene is TRBJ2-3, the V gene TRBV7-5; the D call TRBD2 from the table was never checked on the DNA. TRBV7-5 is marked as a pseudogene. The CDR3 extends over 18 amino acids. The CDR3: CVRSTRSSGGASTDTQYF. CDR3 coding DNA: TGTGTCAGAAGCACCCGGTCTAGCGGGGGGGCTAGCACAGATACGCAGTATTTT.

The chain combines TRBV7-6 with TRBJ2-7; 9 bases are shared with TRBD2. The CDR3 is 15 residues long. The V and J ends lost 5 bases and 4 bases, in that order; junction bases with no gene match: 9. Germline lookup yields CDR1 SGHVS and CDR2 FNYEAQ. CDR3 DNA: TGTGCCAGCAGCCAACGAGCGGGGGGAGGGTACGAGCAGTACTTC. As protein: CASSQRAGGGYEQYF.

The chain couples TRBV9 to TRBJ1-2, with 11 bases matching TRBD1. The germline gives CDR1 SGDLS, CDR2 YYNGEE. This CDR3 comprises 15 residues. J was trimmed by 4 bases and V by 4 bases; bases with no gene match: 6. The CDR3 coding sequence is TGTGCCAGCAGCCGGGGACAGGGGGACTTCTATGGCTACACCTTC. The encoded protein is CASSRGQGDFYGYTF.

The chain recombines TRBV6-5 with TRBJ2-2; D gene uncertain. V was cut by 8 bases and J by 0 bases, with 10 bases left in between. The CDR3 contains 14 residues. CDR1 is MNHEY, CDR2 SVGAGI, per germline. Here the CDR3 reads CASWRPTNTGELFF. CDR3 nucleotide sequence: TGTGCCAGCTGGAGACCTACGAACACCGGGGAGCTGTTTTTT.

This rearrangement joins TRBV15 to TRBJ2-2; the D gene is possibly TRBD1 (5 bases). This CDR3 region has 14 residues. Germline V gene lookup returns CDR1 LNHNV and CDR2 YYDKDF (reference sequence). The V and J ends lost 0 bases and 5 bases respectively, with 7 bases between them. The CDR3 here is CATSREKGTGELFF. In DNA, the CDR3 is TGTGCCACCAGCAGAGAAAAGGGGACCGGGGAGCTGTTTTTT.

CDR3 in DNA: TGTGCCAGCAGCTTAGAGGCGGGATCGGGTGGAAACATTCAGTACTTC. Translation: CASSLEAGSGGNIQYF. The chain uses TRBV7-2 and TRBJ2-4; D is perhaps TRBD2 (6 bases). The CDR3 has 16 amino acids. CDR1 and CDR2 (germline): SGHTA, FQGNSA. V was pared by 1 base and J by 6 bases, with 16 bases between.

The J gene is TRBJ2-5, the V gene TRBV6-5, with 7 bases identical to TRBD1. This CDR3 comprises 14 residues. J was trimmed by 5 bases and V by 7 bases; bases with no gene match: 10. Per germline, CDR1 MNHEY and CDR2 SVGAGI. The CDR3 DNA reads as TGTGCCAGCAAGGGACAGCAGGTCGGGGAGACCCAGTACTTC. Translated: CASKGQQVGETQYF.

This clone has only a few counts. The chain has TRBV6-6 and TRBJ1-6, with no clear D. Germline V gene sequence: CDR1 MNHNY, CDR2 SVGAGI (reference sequence). CDR3 length: 13 residues. V shed 6 bases and J shed 5 bases, with 8 bases lying between them. CDR3 sequence (DNA): TGTGCCAGCAGAGAGAGCAATAATTCACCCCTCCACTTT. As protein: CASRESNNSPLHF.

The V gene is TRBV6-5, the J gene TRBJ1-3, with a tentative D call TRBD1 (5 bases). This CDR3 is 15 amino acids long. CDR1 is MNHEY and CDR2 is SVGAGI in the germline V gene. V lost 4 bases and J lost 1, with 11 bases in between. The CDR3 DNA sequence: TGTGCCAGCAGTTCCCTCGGGGGGTCTGGAAACACCATATATTTT. Protein sequence: CASSSLGGSGNTIYF.

This sequence joins TRBV5-1 and TRBJ1-5, with TRBD1 matching 7 bases. Germline CDR1 is SGHRS and CDR2 is YFSETQ. This CDR3 is 15 amino acids long. With 7 bases clipped from V and 0 bases from J, the junction kept 7 bases outside the gene matches. CDR3: CASAIGGISNQPQHF. DNA of the CDR3: TGCGCCAGCGCGATAGGGGGCATTAGCAATCAGCCCCAGCATTTT. Looking up the rest from reference TRBV5-1 and TRBJ1-5 gives the full variable domain: KAGVTQTPRYLIKTRGQQVTLSCSPISGHRSVSWYQQTPGQGLQFLFEYFSETQRNKGNFPGRFSGRQFSNSRSEMNVSTLELGDSALYLCASAIGGISNQPQHFGDGTRLSIL.

V and J are TRBV6-1 and TRBJ2-1, with TRBD2 matching 8 bases. Germline trimming cut 11 bases from V and 10 bases from J; bases unmatched to any gene: 16. CDR3 length equals 14 residues. The germline V gene encodes CDR1 MNHNS and CDR2 SASEGT. The CDR3 is CAVLPAGGQREQFF. The CDR3 DNA reads as TGTGCCGTTCTCCCGGCGGGGGGCCAAAGGGAGCAGTTCTTC.

The V and J genes are TRBV9 and TRBJ2-5; possibly TRBD2 for D (6 bases). The germline CDR1 and CDR2 sequences are SGDLS and YYNGEE. This CDR3 is built from 13 residues. Trimming left V 3 bases short and J 5 bases short, with 11 bases between. CDR3 loop: CASSAWGVETQYF. DNA of the CDR3: TGTGCCAGCAGCGCCTGGGGGGTGGAGACCCAGTACTTC. The full variable domain, its missing parts supplied by reference TRBV9 and TRBJ2-5, is DSGVTQTPKHLITATGQRVTLRCSPRSGDLSVYWYQQSLDQGLQFLIQYYNGEERAKGNILERFSAQQFPDLHSELNLSSLELGDSALYFCASSAWGVETQYFGPGTRLLVL.

This clone was observed a single time. The chain joins TRBV2 to TRBJ1-3, with 8 bases aligning to TRBD1. CDR1 and CDR2 (germline): SNHLY, FYNNEI. The J segment lost 4 bases and the V segment lost 5 bases, leaving 1 base of the junction unmatched. The CDR3 extends over 13 amino acids. The CDR3: CASSRDRGNTIYF. In DNA, the CDR3 is TGTGCCAGCAGTCGGGACAGGGGAAACACCATATATTTT.

The chain links TRBV23-1 to TRBJ2-5; TRBD2 matches 10 bases. TRBV23-1 is sorted into the ORF group, with uncertain function. The CDR3 contains 15 residues. V lost 3 bases and J lost 5; bases outside the gene matches: 6. CDR3 DNA sequence: TGCGCCAGCAGTCAGCAGCGGGGGGGCGGGGAGACCCAGTACTTC. It yields the protein CASSQQRGGGETQYF.

The V gene is TRBV5-1, the J gene TRBJ1-1; 7 nucleotides agree with TRBD1. The trim removed 1 base at V and 5 bases at J, leaving 8 bases unmatched. CDR1 SGHRS and CDR2 YFSETQ come from the germline V gene. This CDR3 region has 15 residues. The CDR3 DNA sequence: TGCGCCAGCAGCTTGACTACAGGGGCCCCTACTGAAGCTTTCTTT. Amino acid sequence: CASSLTTGAPTEAFF. Using reference TRBV5-1 and TRBJ1-1 for the parts outside the CDR3, the full variable domain is KAGVTQTPRYLIKTRGQQVTLSCSPISGHRSVSWYQQTPGQGLQFLFEYFSETQRNKGNFPGRFSGRQFSNSRSEMNVSTLELGDSALYLCASSLTTGAPTEAFFGQGTRLTVV.

The chain joins TRBV5-6 to TRBJ1-5; D ambiguous. The CDR3 length is 14 residues. The germline gives CDR1 SGHDT, CDR2 YYEEEE. Trimming took off 1 base at V and 4 bases at J, with 9 bases between the two ends. The DNA of the CDR3 is TGTGCCAGCAGCTTGCGGGGAAGTAATCAGCCCCAGCATTTT. It is translated as CASSLRGSNQPQHF.

The chain joins TRBV9 to TRBJ2-1; 7 nucleotides align to TRBD2. The V gene's germline CDR1 is SGDLS and CDR2 YYNGEE. The CDR3 runs to 16 residues. Trimming removed 3 bases from V and 6 bases from J; junction bases left unmatched: 12. DNA of the CDR3: TGTGCCAGCAGCGCCCAGAGCGGGATTTTGGCCAATGAGCAGTTCTTC. It codes for CASSAQSGILANEQFF.

The gene calls are TRBV5-4 and TRBJ2-7; 7 bases are a match to TRBD1. CDR3 length: 12 residues. J was trimmed by 9 bases and V by 4 bases; bases with no gene match: 7. Germline-derived CDR1 and CDR2 are SGHNT and YYREEE (reference sequence). CDR3 sequence reads: CASSGTEESQYF. CDR3 nucleotide sequence: TGTGCCAGCAGCGGGACAGAAGAATCGCAGTACTTC.

CDR3: CASSLVGGGGELFF. The CDR3 DNA reads as TGCGCCAGCAGCTTGGTAGGGGGCGGCGGGGAGCTGTTTTTT. The chain uses TRBV5-1 and TRBJ2-2; 7 nucleotides line up with TRBD1. The CDR3 spans 14 residues. Germline loops: CDR1 SGHRS, CDR2 YFSETQ. Trimming took 0 bases from V and 7 from J; bases not matched to a gene: 3.